The 14 T cell receptor beta chains presented below share a single source sample, sequenced in a study of post-analysis software for immune sequencing data. Unique-molecular-identifier-tagged TCR beta cDNA libraries were used. One entry per CDR3 protein results from TCRdb running MiXCR on the PCR reads. In the table there are around 400,000 distinct CDR3 sequences, 30% to 45% of which are singletons. Their cognate antigens are unknown. Whole-study findings and limits: About 5 TRBV segments appeared more often in patients than in controls, and TRBV5-6, TRBV5-1 and TRBV20-1 were among these.

The sample was blood. The receptors were gathered from a girl aged 5 to 17 with multiple sclerosis.

This chain links TRBV12-3 or TRBV12-4 with TRBJ2-7; D possibly corresponds to TRBD2 (7 bases). CDR3 size: 13 residues. V was shortened by 5 bases and J by 6 bases, with 14 bases between the two germline ends. The CDR3 region has the DNA TGTGCCAGCAGTCTAGGGGGGGCGAGCGAGCAGTACTTC. Amino acids: CASSLGGASEQYF.

The chain joins TRBV20-1 to TRBJ2-5; D may be TRBD1 (6 bases). V shed 6 bases and J shed 11 bases, with 25 bases lying between them. The V gene's germline CDR1 is DFQATT and CDR2 SNEGSKA (reference sequence). The CDR3 spans 14 residues. The CDR3 region is CSAPSGVRNNEQYF. CDR3 DNA sequence: TGCAGTGCCCCATCAGGGGTCCGCAACAATGAGCAGTACTTC.

In its sample, this clonotype was seen a few times. The V call is TRBV9, the J call TRBJ2-7, with 9 bases aligning to TRBD1. The CDR3 length is 13 residues. CDR1 is SGDLS and CDR2 is YYNGEE in the germline V gene. V lost 4 bases to trimming and J lost 4 bases; unmatched junction nucleotides: 3. CDR3 in DNA: TGTGCCAGCAGCACCGGGACAGGGTACGAGCAGTACTTC. Amino acids: CASSTGTGYEQYF.

About this clonotype: At one end, the junction sequence differs from germline, possibly due to a read error. The chain joins TRBV4-1 to TRBJ2-2; no clear D gene. The CDR3 spans 16 residues. The germline V gene encodes CDR1 MGHRA and CDR2 YSYEKL. The CDR3, as DNA: TGCGCCAGCAGCCCCTTAGAGCGATCGAACACTGGGGAGCTGTTTTTT. Translating it yields CASSPLERSNTGELFF.

The CDR3 is CASRHRTDGACEQYF. The CDR3 coding sequence is TGTGCCAGCAGACATCGGACGGATGGGGCCTGCGAGCAGTACTTC. The rearrangement joins TRBV6-5 to TRBJ2-4, with D perhaps matching TRBD1 (5 bases). The J call may be faulty, since TRBJ2-7 better matches the DNA end. The CDR3 has 15 amino acids. Per germline, CDR1 MNHEY and CDR2 SVGAGI.

The V call is TRBV9, the J call TRBJ1-1; possibly TRBD1 for D (5 bases). V was pared by 3 bases and J by 4 bases, with 13 bases between. Germline values: CDR1 SGDLS, CDR2 YYNGEE. The CDR3 runs to 14 residues. The CDR3 sequence: CASSGDARGTEAFF. The CDR3, as DNA: TGTGCCAGCAGCGGGGACGCCCGGGGCACTGAAGCTTTCTTT.

The chain is built from TRBV18 and TRBJ2-5; the match to TRBD1 covers 10 bases. CDR3 length: 15 residues. The ends lost 5 bases at V and 5 bases at J; junction bases unmatched: 8. Germline V lookup: CDR1 KGHSH, CDR2 LQKENI. CDR3 coding DNA: TGTGCCAGCTCAATACCGACAGGGGGCTGGGAGACCCAGTACTTC. It is translated as CASSIPTGGWETQYF.

This clonotype has more than one count but fewer than ten. The chain is built from TRBV6-5 and TRBJ2-1; 7 positions match TRBD1. CDR1 and CDR2 (germline): MNHEY, SVGAGI. V trimming: 7 bases; J trimming: 10 bases; junction bases outside the gene matches: 19. The CDR3 is made up of 16 amino acids. CDR3 sequence (DNA): TGTGCCAGCACCTATGGGCGGACAGGCGCCCTGGGGGAGCAGTTCTTC. It yields the protein CASTYGRTGALGEQFF.

The chain combines TRBV4-3 with TRBJ2-2; D not resolved. The CDR3 covers 16 residues. The V end lost 2 bases, the J end lost 0 bases, and 10 bases lay between the germline ends. The germline V gene encodes CDR1 LGHNA and CDR2 YSLEER. This CDR3 reads CASSQHRDANTGELFF. The CDR3 DNA is TGCGCCAGCAGCCAACATCGCGACGCGAACACCGGGGAGCTGTTTTTT.

Ten or more counts support this clonotype. The chain links TRBV12-3 or TRBV12-4 to TRBJ1-2, with a possible D match to TRBD1 (6 bases). The CDR3 runs to 15 residues. Trimming took 6 bases from V and 6 from J, leaving 20 bases between them. The CDR3 region is CASSLPNRARDGYTF. The CDR3 DNA reads TGTGCCAGCAGCCTACCCAACAGGGCACGGGATGGCTACACCTTC.

This clonotype was seen more than once but under ten times. J is TRBJ1-2 and V is TRBV6-5; 11 bases agree with TRBD1. Trimming at V came to 5 bases and at J to 4 bases, leaving 9 bases not matched to a gene. Germline values: CDR1 MNHEY, CDR2 SVGAGI. The CDR3 is 16 residues long. The CDR3 region has the DNA TGTGCCAGCAGTACCGGACAGGGGGCAGTCTCCTATGGCTACACCTTC. Translating gives CASSTGQGAVSYGYTF.

There are a few counts of this clonotype. This sequence joins TRBV18 and TRBJ2-5; either TRBD1 or TRBD2 may fit D (6 bases each). Germline loops: CDR1 KGHSH, CDR2 LQKENI. There are 16 residues in the CDR3. Between the trimmed V and J ends, which lost 2 bases and 1 base, there was a span of 14 bases. This chain's CDR3 is CASSPTAGGLQETQYF. DNA for the CDR3: TGTGCCAGCTCACCAACGGCCGGGGGCCTCCAAGAGACCCAGTACTTC.

The gene calls are TRBV11-2 and TRBJ1-1; D is uncertain. Germline CDR1 reads SGHAT; CDR2 reads FQNNGV. The CDR3 is 15 residues long. Trimming pared 5 bases from V and 6 bases from J, leaving 19 bases between. CDR3 protein: CASSPRVTRHAEAFF. DNA of the CDR3: TGTGCCAGCAGCCCGAGGGTAACCAGGCACGCTGAAGCTTTCTTT.

This clonotype showed up just once. Relative to the germline gene, one junction end is altered; a read error may explain this. The chain is built from TRBV20-1 and TRBJ2-1; TRBD2 agrees at 7 bases. CDR1 DFQATT and CDR2 SNEGSKA come from the germline V gene (reference sequence). The CDR3 sequence is 16 residues long. For the CDR3, the DNA is TGCAGTGCTAAGGGGAGCGGGGACTTCTCCTGCAATGAGCAGTTCTTC. Protein sequence: CSAKGSGDFSCNEQFF.